The rows below give T cell receptor beta chains drawn from one sample of a study of vaccination effects on CD4 cells after COVID-19. The method was immunoSEQ multiplex PCR; TCRdb's version includes in-frame clones alone and lacks a portion of them. The data contain about 68,000 clones, roughly 80% of them singletons. No antigen is known for these receptors. This material consisted of CD4+ T cells from PBMCs cultured with SARS-CoV-2 spike peptides, taken before COVID-19 vaccination. These receptors all come from a human donor who received a COVID-19 vaccine. Each CDR3 is given without its conserved first and last residue.

V gene	J gene	CDR3 protein
TRBV5-1	TRBJ2-3	ASSFLGGRGTDTQY
TRBV20-1	TRBJ2-1	SARVRGGWV
TRBV19	TRBJ1-1	ASSMYRTGTMNTEAF
TRBV7-3	TRBJ1-5	ASSLSHGNQPQH
TRBV24-1	TRBJ2-3	ATSDFLDTDTQY
TRBV29-1	TRBJ2-1	SVGWRPVNEQF
TRBV9	TRBJ1-4	ASSVGGGEKLF
TRBV5-4	TRBJ2-3	ASSLPPSGGTDTQY
TRBV3-1/TRBV3-2	TRBJ1-1	ASSRTAGDTEAF
TRBV27	TRBJ1-1	ASSDREGTEAF
TRBV18	TRBJ2-2	ASSPPDRGTTGELF
TRBV11-3	TRBJ1-3	ASAGNSSGNTIY
TRBV27	TRBJ2-1	ASSLTAGMILGEQF
TRBV29-1	TRBJ2-5	SVDGGAGETQY
TRBV25-1	TRBJ1-2	ASSDLGAESYGYT
TRBV5-1	TRBJ1-1	ASSLVVNTEAF
TRBV29-1	TRBJ1-2	SVVSQGGYGYT
TRBV4-2	TRBJ2-1	ASCVAGGHEQF
TRBV27	TRBJ1-5	ASATNGQGGQPQH
TRBV27	TRBJ1-2	ASGRSTLNYGYT
TRBV18	TRBJ1-1	ASSPRNAGAF
TRBV6-5	TRBJ2-1	ASRRGTGGRNEQF
TRBV6-2/TRBV6-3	TRBJ1-5	ASSYPATAGYQPQH
TRBV18	TRBJ2-1	ASSRTGSGEQF
TRBV18	TRBJ1-4	ASSQRGQGANEKLF
TRBV4-1	TRBJ2-1	ASSQATGGVANEQF
TRBV11-2	TRBJ2-4	ASGPGGKNIQY
TRBV28	TRBJ2-5	ASSRVSGGPGTQY
TRBV10-3	TRBJ2-1	AIGFGTNEQF
TRBV19	TRBJ1-2	ASSFKGPPKGYT
TRBV19	TRBJ1-2	ASSSGDGPNYGYT
TRBV4-1	TRBJ2-1	ASSQGTSLNEQF
TRBV5-1	TRBJ2-5	ASSGGTGSRETQY
TRBV24-1	TRBJ2-5	ATSPGVTETQY
TRBV6-6	TRBJ2-1	ASSPLPGSSYHNEQF
TRBV29-1	TRBJ1-1	SVIPTGNGPEAF
TRBV3-1/TRBV3-2	TRBJ2-5	ASSHLSWAQETQY
TRBV15	TRBJ2-1	ATSRDWDLGF
TRBV6-5	TRBJ1-2	ASSYSTGDAYGYT
TRBV6-5	TRBJ2-2	ASTPPGNTGELF
TRBV7-2	TRBJ2-5	ASSRDGGIGTQY
TRBV4-2	TRBJ1-4	ASSQASGREKLF
TRBV18	TRBJ2-1	ASSARGAYNEQF
TRBV2	TRBJ2-3	ASRSGGAGDTQY
TRBV6-6	TRBJ1-6	ASDRDADSPLH
TRBV18	TRBJ2-1	ASSRSERWEQF
TRBV7-3	TRBJ1-1	ASSPRTGAEAF
TRBV5-4	TRBJ1-1	ASSLQNTEAF
TRBV10-3	TRBJ1-1	ATLRQGNTEAF